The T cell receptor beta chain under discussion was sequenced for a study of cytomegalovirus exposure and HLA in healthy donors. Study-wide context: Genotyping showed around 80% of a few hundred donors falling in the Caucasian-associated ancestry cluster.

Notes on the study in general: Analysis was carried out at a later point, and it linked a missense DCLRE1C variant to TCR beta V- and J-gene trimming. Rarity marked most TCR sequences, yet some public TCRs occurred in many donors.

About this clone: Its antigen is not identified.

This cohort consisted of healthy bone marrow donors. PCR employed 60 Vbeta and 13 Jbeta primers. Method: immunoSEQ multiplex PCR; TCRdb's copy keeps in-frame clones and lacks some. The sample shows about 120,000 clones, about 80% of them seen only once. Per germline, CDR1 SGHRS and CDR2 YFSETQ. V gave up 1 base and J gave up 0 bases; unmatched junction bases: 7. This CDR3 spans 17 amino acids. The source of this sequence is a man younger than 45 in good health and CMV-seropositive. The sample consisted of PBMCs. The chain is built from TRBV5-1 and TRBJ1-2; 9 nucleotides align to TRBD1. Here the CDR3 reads CASSLLGTGTANYGYTF. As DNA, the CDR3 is TGCGCCAGCAGCTTGCTCGGGACAGGGACAGCTAACTATGGCTACACCTTC.